Listed below are T cell receptor beta chains from one sample, sequenced in a study of Graves' ophthalmopathy and Graves' hyperthyroidism. MiXCR, run by TCRdb on the multiplex PCR reads, gives a single entry per CDR3 protein. The profile covers about 220,000 distinct CDR3 sequences, with around a fifth appearing a single time and under 55% taken by the ten largest. The sequenced sample was peripheral blood. The receptors here all came from a woman aged 50 to 60 with Graves' ophthalmopathy. CDR3s include the opening cysteine and the closing phenylalanine or tryptophan. The D gene is left open where the match is weak. Clone size is not always given. Where it is, it says once, few, many or a class for expanded clones.

J: TRBJ1-6
size: many
D: -
V: TRBV7-2
CDR3: CASSLGGDYSPLHF
DNA: TGTGCCAGCAGCTTAGGGGGAGACTATTCACCCCTCCACTTT

J: TRBJ1-1
size: many
D: -
V: TRBV6-5
CDR3: CASSSTTRGDTEAFF
DNA: TGTGCCAGCAGTTCCACGACCAGGGGCGACACTGAAGCTTTCTTT

J: TRBJ1-1
size: many
D: TRBD1
V: TRBV24-1
CDR3: CATSDRGAEAFF
DNA: TGTGCCACCAGTGACAGGGGGGCTGAAGCTTTCTTT

J: TRBJ1-1
size: many
D: -
V: TRBV30
CDR3: CAWNWQKNTEAFF
DNA: TGTGCCTGGAATTGGCAGAAAAACACTGAAGCTTTCTTT

J: TRBJ2-7
size: -
D: TRBD1
V: TRBV12-3/TRBV12-4
CDR3: CASRKSGGTGGYEQYF
DNA: TGTGCCAGCAGGAAAAGCGGGGGGACAGGGGGCTACGAGCAGTACTTC

J: TRBJ1-5
size: few
D: -
V: TRBV18
CDR3: CASSSGIQLGPQHF
DNA: TGTGCCAGCTCTTCCGGGATCCAATTGGGGCCCCAGCATTTT

J: TRBJ1-2
size: many
D: TRBD1
V: TRBV29-1
CDR3: CSVPLLQGAQGYTF
DNA: TGCAGCGTTCCTTTACTCCAGGGGGCGCAGGGCTACACCTTC

J: TRBJ2-5
size: many
D: -
V: TRBV7-8
CDR3: CASSLPSVGGGRTQYF
DNA: TGTGCCAGCAGCCTCCCCTCGGTGGGGGGTGGGAGGACCCAGTACTTC

J: TRBJ2-7
size: many
D: -
V: TRBV6-5
CDR3: CASSYSGRVSSYEQYF
DNA: TGTGCCAGCAGTTACTCTGGCAGGGTGAGCTCCTACGAGCAGTACTTC

J: TRBJ2-2
size: many
D: TRBD2
V: TRBV7-8
CDR3: CASSRGRANTGELFF
DNA: TGTGCCAGCAGCCGCGGGAGGGCCAACACCGGGGAGCTGTTTTTT

J: TRBJ2-2
size: few
D: TRBD1
V: TRBV18
CDR3: CASSPPGQGFTGELFF
DNA: TGTGCCAGCTCACCACCGGGACAGGGGTTCACCGGGGAGCTGTTTTTT

J: TRBJ1-6
size: -
D: -
V: TRBV7-9
CDR3: CASSFPQLPSTLHF
DNA: TGTGCCAGCAGCTTTCCACAGCTTCCATCCACCCTCCACTTT

J: TRBJ2-2
size: -
D: -
V: TRBV9
CDR3: CASSRTTGTGELFF
DNA: TGTGCCAGCAGCCGCACTACAGGCACCGGGGAGCTGTTTTTT

J: TRBJ2-7
size: many
D: -
V: TRBV20-1
CDR3: CSARDRGSLYEQYF
DNA: TGCAGTGCTAGAGATCGAGGATCTCTCTACGAGCAGTACTTC

J: TRBJ2-7
size: medium-sized
D: -
V: TRBV29-1
CDR3: CSVGGWNSYEQYF
DNA: TGCAGCGTTGGTGGCTGGAACTCCTACGAGCAGTACTTC

J: TRBJ2-2
size: once
D: TRBD2
V: TRBV12-3/TRBV12-4
CDR3: CASSFPSGRAPTGGELFF
DNA: TGTGCCAGCAGTTTCCCTAGCGGGAGGGCCCCCACGGGCGGGGAGCTGTTTTTT

J: TRBJ2-7
size: many
D: -
V: TRBV6-5
CDR3: CASSPRDGKQYF
DNA: TGTGCCAGCAGTCCACGGGACGGGAAGCAGTACTTC

J: TRBJ2-7
size: many
D: -
V: TRBV11-2
CDR3: CASSLERPKNYEQYF
DNA: TGTGCCAGCAGCTTAGAAAGACCCAAGAACTACGAGCAGTACTTC

J: TRBJ2-7
size: many
D: -
V: TRBV27
CDR3: CASSLGDNYEQYF
DNA: TGTGCCAGCAGTTTAGGGGACAACTACGAGCAGTACTTC

J: TRBJ1-1
size: few
D: -
V: TRBV29-1
CDR3: CSARVGDTEAFF
DNA: TGCAGCGCCCGAGTAGGGGACACTGAAGCTTTCTTT

J: TRBJ2-7
size: few
D: TRBD2
V: TRBV11-2
CDR3: CASSSLRGGYEQYF
DNA: TGTGCCAGCAGCTCCCTCCGCGGGGGCTACGAGCAGTACTTC

J: TRBJ1-1
size: -
D: -
V: TRBV7-3
CDR3: CASSFLGGLNTEAFF
DNA: TGTGCCAGCAGCTTCTTGGGAGGGCTGAACACTGAAGCTTTCTTT

J: TRBJ2-1
size: -
D: -
V: TRBV24-1
CDR3: CATSDGGTFLFSYNEQFF
DNA: TGTGCCACCAGTGATGGGGGGACTTTCCTTTTCTCCTACAATGAGCAGTTCTTC

J: TRBJ2-7
size: many
D: TRBD2
V: TRBV27
CDR3: CATGTRVFGEQYF
DNA: TGTGCCACCGGGACTAGGGTCTTCGGCGAGCAGTACTTC

J: TRBJ2-7
size: -
D: -
V: TRBV4-1
CDR3: CASSRGGPGDEQYF
DNA: TGCGCCAGCAGCCGCGGGGGCCCGGGGGACGAGCAGTACTTC

J: TRBJ1-2
size: many
D: TRBD1
V: TRBV2
CDR3: CASSFPGQGRYTF
DNA: TGTGCCAGCAGTTTCCCGGGACAGGGGCGCTACACCTTC

J: TRBJ2-7
size: many
D: -
V: TRBV5-1
CDR3: CASSSTAGRGGEQYF
DNA: TGCGCCAGCAGCTCCACGGCAGGGAGAGGAGGCGAGCAGTACTTC

J: TRBJ1-1
size: once
D: -
V: TRBV6-2/TRBV6-3
CDR3: CASSYSRYGPEAFF
DNA: TGTGCCAGCAGTTACTCGAGATATGGCCCTGAAGCTTTCTTT

J: TRBJ1-1
size: many
D: -
V: TRBV2
CDR3: CASKQNTEAFF
DNA: TGTGCCAGCAAACAGAACACTGAAGCTTTCTTT

J: TRBJ2-2
size: many
D: -
V: TRBV2
CDR3: CASSVAPNTGELFF
DNA: TGTGCCAGCAGTGTTGCGCCAAACACCGGGGAGCTGTTTTTT

J: TRBJ1-1
size: -
D: -
V: TRBV10-3
CDR3: CAINRDRGLEAFF
DNA: TGTGCCATCAACCGCGACAGAGGGCTTGAAGCTTTCTTT